This T cell receptor (beta chain) was identified in a study of T cell repertoires in cytomegalovirus infection. Whole-study context: Indications came from public TCR beta signatures; they pointed to CMV infection and to a matching HLA type.

This clonotype was seen only a few times. Its target is unknown. The germline V and J ends were trimmed by 5 bases and 2 bases, with 13 bases remaining between them. This CDR3 has 15 residues. Each CDR3 protein gets one entry after TCRdb re-called the reads with MiXCR. The sample has around 500,000 distinct CDR3 sequences; about 42% are singletons. General study points: It was HLA-C-restricted CMV-specific TCR beta clonotypes that dominated the response ex vivo.

The sequenced sample was cultured PBMCs, obtained from culture after CMV antigen stimulation. The source is a human donor in good health (CMV status not recorded). Some clones in this sample may be carry-over from other donors' samples. The genes are TRBV12-3 or TRBV12-4 and TRBJ1-5, with D possibly matching TRBD1 (5 bases). The CDR3 DNA reads TGTGCCAGCAGTCCGGGACCATGGGGCAATCAGCCCCAGCATTTT. Translating gives CASSPGPWGNQPQHF.